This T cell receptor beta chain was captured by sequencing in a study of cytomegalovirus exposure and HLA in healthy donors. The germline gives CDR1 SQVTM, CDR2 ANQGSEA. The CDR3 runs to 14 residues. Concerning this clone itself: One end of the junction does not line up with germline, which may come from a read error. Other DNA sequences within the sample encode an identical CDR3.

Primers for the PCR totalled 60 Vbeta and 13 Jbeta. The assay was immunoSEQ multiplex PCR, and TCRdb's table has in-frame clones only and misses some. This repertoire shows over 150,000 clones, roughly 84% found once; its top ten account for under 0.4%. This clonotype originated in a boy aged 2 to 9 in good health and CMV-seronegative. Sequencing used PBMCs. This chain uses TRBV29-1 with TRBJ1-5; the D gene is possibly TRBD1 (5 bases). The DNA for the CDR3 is TGCAGCGTTGAGGTGGAGGGGCACGGTCAGCCCCAGCACTTT. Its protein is CSVEVEGHGQPQHF.